This entry describes one T cell receptor beta chain. Source study methods: Cell counts per sample came from amplifying reference gene primers. The table came from immunoSEQ multiplex PCR; TCRdb's copy has only in-frame clones and leaves some out. The V and J calls and clone size are taken from that table; D and trimming were inferred from the DNA. The repertoire consists of about 230,000 clones, with 80% to 90% occurring once and the leading ten covering approximately 10%. Germline trimming cut 5 bases from V and 6 bases from J; bases unmatched to any gene: 4. The V gene's germline CDR1 is SEHNR and CDR2 FQNEAQ (reference sequence). The CDR3 runs to 15 residues. A Seattle source enrolled patients during active infection and followed them longitudinally. The sample originates from a study of blood T cell repertoires in COVID-19.

This rearrangement joins TRBV7-9 to TRBJ2-1; 13 nucleotides line up with TRBD2. The source is a man aged 50-59 years with COVID-19, enrolled during active disease. Sequences were obtained from peripheral blood. CDR3 nucleotide sequence: TGTGCCAGCAGCCAGGGACTAGCGGGGCTCAATGAGCAGTTCTTC. Amino acid sequence: CASSQGLAGLNEQFF.